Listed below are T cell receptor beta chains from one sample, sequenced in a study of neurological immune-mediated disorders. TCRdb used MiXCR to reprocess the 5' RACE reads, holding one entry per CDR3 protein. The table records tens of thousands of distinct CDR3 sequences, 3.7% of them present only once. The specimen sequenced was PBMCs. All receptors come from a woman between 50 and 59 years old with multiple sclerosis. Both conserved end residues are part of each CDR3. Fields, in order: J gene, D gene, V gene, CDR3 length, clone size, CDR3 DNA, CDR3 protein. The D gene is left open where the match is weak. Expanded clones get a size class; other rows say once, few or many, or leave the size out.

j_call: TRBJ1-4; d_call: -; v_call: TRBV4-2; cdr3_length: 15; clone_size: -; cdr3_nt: TGTGCCAGCAGCCAAAGGATAGGTACGGATGAAAAACTGTTTTTT; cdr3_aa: CASSQRIGTDEKLFF
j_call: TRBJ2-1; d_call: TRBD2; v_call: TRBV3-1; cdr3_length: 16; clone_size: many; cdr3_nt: TGTGCCAGCAGCCAAGTCCCAGCGGGAGAAGACAATGAGCAGTTCTTC; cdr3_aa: CASSQVPAGEDNEQFF
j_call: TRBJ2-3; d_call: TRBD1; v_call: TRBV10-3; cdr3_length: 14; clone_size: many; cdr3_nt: TGTGCCATCAGGGGGGACAGGGAAACAGATACGCAGTATTTT; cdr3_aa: CAIRGDRETDTQYF
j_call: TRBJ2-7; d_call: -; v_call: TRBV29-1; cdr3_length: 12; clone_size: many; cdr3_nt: TGCAGCGCCATAGAGACAGGCTACGAGCAGTACTTC; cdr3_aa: CSAIETGYEQYF
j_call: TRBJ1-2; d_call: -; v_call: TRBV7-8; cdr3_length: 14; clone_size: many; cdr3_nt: TGTGCCAGCAGCGCCCACCTAGCTAACTATGGCTACACCTTC; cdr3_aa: CASSAHLANYGYTF
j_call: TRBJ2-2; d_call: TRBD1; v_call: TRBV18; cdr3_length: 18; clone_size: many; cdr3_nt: TGTGCCAGCTCACCACCGGAGGGACAGGGGTTGAACACCGGGGAGCTGTTTTTT; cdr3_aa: CASSPPEGQGLNTGELFF
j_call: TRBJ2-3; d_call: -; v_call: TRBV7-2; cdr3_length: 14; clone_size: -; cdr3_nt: TGTGCCAGCAGCCCGGGGTCCTTCACAGATACGCAGTATTTT; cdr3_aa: CASSPGSFTDTQYF
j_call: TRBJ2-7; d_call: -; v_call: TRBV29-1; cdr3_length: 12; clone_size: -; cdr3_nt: TGCAGCGTCCGGGAAAGCGCCTACGAGCAGTACTTC; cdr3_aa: CSVRESAYEQYF
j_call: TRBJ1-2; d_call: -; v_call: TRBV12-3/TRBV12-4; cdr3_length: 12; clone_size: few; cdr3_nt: TGTGCCAGCCATGGGCCAGCCTATGGCTACACCTTC; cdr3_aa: CASHGPAYGYTF
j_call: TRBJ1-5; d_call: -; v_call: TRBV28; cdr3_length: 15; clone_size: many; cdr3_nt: TGTGCCAGCAGACGGGGCATAGGAGGAACGCAGCCCCAGCATTTT; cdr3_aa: CASRRGIGGTQPQHF
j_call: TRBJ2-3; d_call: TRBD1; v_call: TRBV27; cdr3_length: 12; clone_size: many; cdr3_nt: TGTGCCAGCAGTTCGACAGGGGGACCGCAGTATTTT; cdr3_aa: CASSSTGGPQYF
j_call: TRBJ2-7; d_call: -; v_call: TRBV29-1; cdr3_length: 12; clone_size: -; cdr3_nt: TGCAGCGTTGGGACAACTACCTACGAGCAGTACTTC; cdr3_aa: CSVGTTTYEQYF
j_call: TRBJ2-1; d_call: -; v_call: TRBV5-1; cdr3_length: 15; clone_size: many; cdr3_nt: TGCGCCAGCAGCCCCCCGGGACCTGCTTACAATGAGCAGTTCTTC; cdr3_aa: CASSPPGPAYNEQFF
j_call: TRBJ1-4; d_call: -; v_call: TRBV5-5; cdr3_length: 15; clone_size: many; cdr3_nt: TGTGCCAGCAGCTTGGAGGTTAACGGTAATGAAAAACTGTTTTTT; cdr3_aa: CASSLEVNGNEKLFF
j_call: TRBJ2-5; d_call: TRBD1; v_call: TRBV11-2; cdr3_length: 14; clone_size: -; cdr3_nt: TGTGCCAGCAGCTTAGGGACAGGGGTAGAGACCCAGTACTTC; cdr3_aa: CASSLGTGVETQYF
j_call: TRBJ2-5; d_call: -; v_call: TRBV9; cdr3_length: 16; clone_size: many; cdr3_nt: TGTGCCAGCAGCGTAAGACCCGGGACGGGCAAAGAGACCCAGTACTTC; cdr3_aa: CASSVRPGTGKETQYF
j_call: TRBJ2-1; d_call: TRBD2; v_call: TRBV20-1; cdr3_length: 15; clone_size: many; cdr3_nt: TGCAGTGCCACCGGGGGTAGCGGGTCATACAATGAGCAGTTCTTC; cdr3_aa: CSATGGSGSYNEQFF
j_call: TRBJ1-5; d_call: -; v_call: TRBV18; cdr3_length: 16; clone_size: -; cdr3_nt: TGTGCCAGCTCACGTACCGGGACGCCCCGTGATCAGCCCCAGCATTTT; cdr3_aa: CASSRTGTPRDQPQHF
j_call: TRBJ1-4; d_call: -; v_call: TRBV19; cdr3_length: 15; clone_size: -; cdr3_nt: TGTGCCAGTAGTGACCGGGGGGGGGCTAATGAAAAACTGTTTTTT; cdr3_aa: CASSDRGGANEKLFF
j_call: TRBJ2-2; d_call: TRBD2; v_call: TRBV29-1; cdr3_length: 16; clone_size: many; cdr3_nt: TGCAGCGTTTTAGTCAGGGCGGGAGAAGGCACCGGGGAGCTGTTTTTT; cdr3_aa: CSVLVRAGEGTGELFF
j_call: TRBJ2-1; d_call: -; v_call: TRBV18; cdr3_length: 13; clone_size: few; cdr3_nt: TGTGCCAGCTCAAATCCCACTCGCGGGGAGCAGTTCTTC; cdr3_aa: CASSNPTRGEQFF
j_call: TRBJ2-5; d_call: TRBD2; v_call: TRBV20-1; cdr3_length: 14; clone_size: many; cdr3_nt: TGCAGTGCTAGCCCCGGGACTATACAAGAGACCCAGTACTTC; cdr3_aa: CSASPGTIQETQYF
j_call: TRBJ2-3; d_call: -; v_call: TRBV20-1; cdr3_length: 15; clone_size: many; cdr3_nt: TGCAGTGCTAGCAAGGGACTCCTTGGCACAGATACGCAGTATTTT; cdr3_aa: CSASKGLLGTDTQYF
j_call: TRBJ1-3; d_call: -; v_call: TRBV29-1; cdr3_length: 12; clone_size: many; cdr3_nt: TGCAGCGTTCGGTACTCTGGAAACACCATATATTTT; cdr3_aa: CSVRYSGNTIYF
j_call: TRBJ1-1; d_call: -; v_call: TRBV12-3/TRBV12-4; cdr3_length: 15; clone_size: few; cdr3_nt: TGTGCCAGCAGCTTCCAACAGGCGATCGGCACTGAAGCTTTCTTT; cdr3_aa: CASSFQQAIGTEAFF
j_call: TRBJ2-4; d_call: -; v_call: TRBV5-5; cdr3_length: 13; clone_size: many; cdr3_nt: TGTGCCAGCAGCTTAGCGGAGTTAAACATTCAGTACTTC; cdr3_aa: CASSLAELNIQYF
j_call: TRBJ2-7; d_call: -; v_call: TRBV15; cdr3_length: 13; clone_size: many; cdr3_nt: TGTGCCACCAGCAGAGGACAGTTCGACGAGCAGTACTTC; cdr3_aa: CATSRGQFDEQYF
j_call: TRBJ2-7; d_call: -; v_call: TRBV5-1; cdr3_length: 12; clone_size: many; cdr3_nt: TGCGCCAGCAGCCCCCCCGGGACCAGGCAGTACTTC; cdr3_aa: CASSPPGTRQYF
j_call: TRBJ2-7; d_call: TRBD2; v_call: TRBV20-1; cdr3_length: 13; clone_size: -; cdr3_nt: TGCAGTGTCCCGAGCGGGAGCGCCTACGAGCAGTACTTC; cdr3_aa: CSVPSGSAYEQYF
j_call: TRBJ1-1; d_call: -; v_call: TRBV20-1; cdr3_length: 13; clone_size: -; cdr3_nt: TGCAGTGCTAGCGGGAAGTTGAACACTGAAGCTTTCTTT; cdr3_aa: CSASGKLNTEAFF
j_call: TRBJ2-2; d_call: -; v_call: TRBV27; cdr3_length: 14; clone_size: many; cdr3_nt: TGTGCCAGCAGTCTACACTCGAACACCGGGGAGCTGTTTTTT; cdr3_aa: CASSLHSNTGELFF
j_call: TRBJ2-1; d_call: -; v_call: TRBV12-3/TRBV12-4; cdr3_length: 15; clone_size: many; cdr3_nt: TGTGCCAGCACCCCCCATAGCGGAGGATACAATGAGCAGTTCTTC; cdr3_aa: CASTPHSGGYNEQFF